These T cell receptor beta chains were read from a single sample in a study of CD8+ T cells in alopecia areata. TCRdb's copy holds only in-frame clones and misses some; the assay was immunoSEQ multiplex PCR. The data show tens of thousands of clones, roughly 60% seen once. This sample comprised CD8+ T cells sorted from blood, obtained at week 0. The receptors shown here come from a human donor with alopecia areata. CDR3s include the opening cysteine and the closing phenylalanine or tryptophan. The order of the fields is V gene, clone size, D gene, J gene, CDR3 DNA, CDR3 protein. A D gene is named only where the DNA matches it firmly. A clone size is listed for some rows: how often the clone was seen (once, few, many), or a class if it is expanded.

TRBV19,few,NA,TRBJ2-7,TGTGCCAGTAGTATAACGACAGTCTACGAGCAGTACTTC,CASSITTVYEQYF
TRBV27,NA,NA,TRBJ1-1,TGTGCCAGCAGTGTCGACAGGTCCTTGAACACTGAAGCTTTCTTT,CASSVDRSLNTEAFF
TRBV4-1,NA,TRBD1,TRBJ2-2,TGCGCCAGCAGCTGGTCCGGGACAGTATACCTCGGGGAGCTGTTTTTT,CASSWSGTVYLGELFF
TRBV29-1,NA,NA,TRBJ1-2,TGCAGCGTTGATCGGACAGACTATGGCTACACCTTC,CSVDRTDYGYTF
TRBV4-3,NA,NA,TRBJ2-7,TGCGCCAGCAGTGGGTCGAGGGGCTACGAGCAGTACTTC,CASSGSRGYEQYF
TRBV7-7,NA,NA,TRBJ2-7,TGTGCCAGCAGCTTAGCGGGGGGGCAGGGCGACGAGCAGTACTTC,CASSLAGGQGDEQYF
TRBV29-1,NA,NA,TRBJ2-5,TGCAGCGTTGGACGTAGGGGGACTGCCGAAGAGACCCAGTACTTC,CSVGRRGTAEETQYF
TRBV30,NA,NA,TRBJ1-5,TGTGCCTGGAGTCCACAAAATCAGCCCCAGCATTTT,CAWSPQNQPQHF
TRBV27,NA,NA,TRBJ2-1,TGTGCCAGCTCAGTTTATGCCCTCTCTTACAATGAGCAGTTCTTC,CASSVYALSYNEQFF
TRBV30,NA,NA,TRBJ1-5,TGTGCCTGGAGCTCAGGCGGTCAGCCCCAGCATTTT,CAWSSGGQPQHF
TRBV6-5,medium-sized,NA,TRBJ1-2,TGTGCCAGCAGTTGGGGGGACACAGCTGGTGGCTACACCTTC,CASSWGDTAGGYTF
TRBV7-3,once,NA,TRBJ2-7,TGTGCCAGCACCCCGCCGTCCAGGACCTACGAGCAGTACTTC,CASTPPSRTYEQYF
TRBV28,NA,TRBD2,TRBJ2-1,TGTGCCACCACGCCCGGACTAGCGGGACTGCCCTACAATGAGCAGTTCTTC,CATTPGLAGLPYNEQFF
TRBV7-9,NA,NA,TRBJ2-7,TGTGCCAGCAGCTTCATTCAGGGACGCACCTACGAGCAGTACTTC,CASSFIQGRTYEQYF
TRBV19,NA,NA,TRBJ2-1,TGTGCCAGTAGTATAGGAAGTCCGGTTAGCTCCTACAATGAGCAGTTCTTC,CASSIGSPVSSYNEQFF
TRBV27,NA,NA,TRBJ2-4,TGTGCCAGCAGTTTAACCCAAGGGAAAAACATTCAGTACTTC,CASSLTQGKNIQYF
TRBV30,NA,NA,TRBJ1-1,TGTGCCTGGAGTCCGGTCGGGACTGAAGCTTTCTTT,CAWSPVGTEAFF
TRBV5-1,NA,NA,TRBJ1-1,TGCGCCAGCAGCTCCGGCGGGGCTAGCACTGAAGCTTTCTTT,CASSSGGASTEAFF
TRBV9,NA,TRBD2,TRBJ2-7,TGTGCCAGCAGCCCCCTGGTAAGCGGGGCAACCTACGAGCAGTACTTC,CASSPLVSGATYEQYF
TRBV29-1,NA,NA,TRBJ2-3,TGCAGCGTCGCACCCCCGGAGGGGAACACAGATACGCAGTATTTT,CSVAPPEGNTDTQYF
TRBV9,NA,NA,TRBJ2-3,TGTGCCAGCAGCGTTGGACCTTTAAGCACAGATACGCAGTATTTT,CASSVGPLSTDTQYF
TRBV15,NA,NA,TRBJ1-2,TGTGCCACCAGCATGCGCACAGGGAACTATGGCTACACCTTC,CATSMRTGNYGYTF
TRBV7-9,NA,TRBD1,TRBJ1-2,TGTGCCAGCAGCGTTCAAGGACAGGGGGCTGAGGGCTACACCTTC,CASSVQGQGAEGYTF
TRBV7-9,NA,TRBD1,TRBJ1-2,TGTGCCAGCAGCCCGGGACAGAACTATGGCTACACCTTC,CASSPGQNYGYTF
TRBV18,few,NA,TRBJ1-2,TGTGCCAGCTCACCACCGGCGAGTAACTATGGCTACACCTTC,CASSPPASNYGYTF
TRBV5-1,once,NA,TRBJ2-5,TGCGCCAGCAGAATGAAGTGGGGGGCCTATTCCGAGACCCAGTACTTC,CASRMKWGAYSETQYF
TRBV18,NA,NA,TRBJ2-3,TGTGCCAGCTCACCGACGGGGGGCACAGATACGCAGTATTTT,CASSPTGGTDTQYF
TRBV6-5,NA,NA,TRBJ2-5,TGTGCCAGCAGTTACTCGAGTCCAGAGGGCTCGGGGACCCAGTACTTC,CASSYSSPEGSGTQYF
TRBV27,NA,NA,TRBJ2-3,TGTGCCAGCAGATTACTAGGGACACCAAGTCACACAGATACGCAGTATTTT,CASRLLGTPSHTDTQYF
TRBV30,few,TRBD1,TRBJ2-7,TGTGCCTGGAGGGGGACAGGGTCCCACGAGCAGTACTTC,CAWRGTGSHEQYF
TRBV6-5,NA,TRBD1,TRBJ2-2,TGTGCCAGCAGTTACTTAGGGGGCTCGGTCGGGGAGCTGTTTTTT,CASSYLGGSVGELFF